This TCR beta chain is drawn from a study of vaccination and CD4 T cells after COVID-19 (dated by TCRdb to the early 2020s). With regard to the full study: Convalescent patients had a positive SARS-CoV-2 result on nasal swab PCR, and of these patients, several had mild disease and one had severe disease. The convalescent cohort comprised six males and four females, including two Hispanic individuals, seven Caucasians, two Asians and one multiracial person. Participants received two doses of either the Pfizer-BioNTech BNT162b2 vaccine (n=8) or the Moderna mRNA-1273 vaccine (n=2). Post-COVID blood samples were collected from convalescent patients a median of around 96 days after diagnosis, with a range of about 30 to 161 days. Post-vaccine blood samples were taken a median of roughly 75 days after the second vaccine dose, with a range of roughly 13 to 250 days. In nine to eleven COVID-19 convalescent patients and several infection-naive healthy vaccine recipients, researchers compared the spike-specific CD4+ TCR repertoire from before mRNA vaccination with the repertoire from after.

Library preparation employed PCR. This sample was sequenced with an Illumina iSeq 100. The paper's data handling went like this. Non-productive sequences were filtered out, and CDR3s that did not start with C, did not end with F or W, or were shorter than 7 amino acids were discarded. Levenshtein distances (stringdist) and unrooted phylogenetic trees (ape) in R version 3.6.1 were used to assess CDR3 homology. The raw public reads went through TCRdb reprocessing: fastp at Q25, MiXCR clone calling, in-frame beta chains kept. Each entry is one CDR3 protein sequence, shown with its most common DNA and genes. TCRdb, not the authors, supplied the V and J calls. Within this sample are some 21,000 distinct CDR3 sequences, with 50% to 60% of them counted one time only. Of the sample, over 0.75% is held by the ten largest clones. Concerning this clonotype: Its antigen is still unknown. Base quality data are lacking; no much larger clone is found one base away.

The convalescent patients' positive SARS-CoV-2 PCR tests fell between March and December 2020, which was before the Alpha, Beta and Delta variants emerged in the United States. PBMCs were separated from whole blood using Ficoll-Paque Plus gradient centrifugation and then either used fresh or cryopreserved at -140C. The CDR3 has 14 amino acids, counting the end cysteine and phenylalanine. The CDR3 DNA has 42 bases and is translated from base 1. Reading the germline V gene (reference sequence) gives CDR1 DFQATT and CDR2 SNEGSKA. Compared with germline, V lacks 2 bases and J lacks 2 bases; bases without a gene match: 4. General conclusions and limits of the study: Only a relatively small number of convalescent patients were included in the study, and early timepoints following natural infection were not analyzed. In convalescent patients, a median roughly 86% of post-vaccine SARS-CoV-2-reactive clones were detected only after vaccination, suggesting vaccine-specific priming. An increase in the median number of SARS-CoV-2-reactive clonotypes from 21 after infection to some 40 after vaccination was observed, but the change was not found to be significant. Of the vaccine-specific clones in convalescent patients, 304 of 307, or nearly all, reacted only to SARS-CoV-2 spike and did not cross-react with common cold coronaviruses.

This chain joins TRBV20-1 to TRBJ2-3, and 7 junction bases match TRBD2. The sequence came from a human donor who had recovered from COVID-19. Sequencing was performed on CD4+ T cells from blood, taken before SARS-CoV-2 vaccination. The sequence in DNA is TGCAGTGCTAGACTAGCGGATCTCACAGATACGCAGTATTTT. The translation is CSARLADLTDTQYF.